A selection of T cell receptor beta chains follows, all from one sample in a study of shared T cell receptors in the human thymus. Profiling relied on immunoSEQ multiplex PCR, and the TCRdb table lists in-frame clones only, not all of them. The sample includes 650,000 to 950,000 clones, 80% to 90% seen only once; the top ten take around 0.01%. These sequences were also reported in another study, on human thymus T cells.

Sequences were obtained from thymocytes. These receptors came from a girl under three years old with a congenital heart defect. CDR3s leave out the opening cysteine and the closing phenylalanine or tryptophan. Where a row states a size, it is once, few, many or the class of an expanded clone; other rows omit it.

clone size,CDR3 length,V gene,CDR3 protein
.,11,TRBV9,ASSVRDKETQY
.,10,TRBV4-2,ASRHPAGEQF
.,12,TRBV6-5,ASSYGQWGDGYT
.,10,TRBV27,ASSRGSTEAF
.,14,TRBV5-1,ASSLTSRAPNEKLF
.,16,TRBV11-2,ASSLLRDKVTSGNTIY
few,21,TRBV4-2,ASSQDPFETGRSKLRGGLEAF
.,12,TRBV7-9,ASSLSTSYNEQF
.,13,TRBV7-6,ASSLARDRKDEAF
.,16,TRBV7-9,ASSPQRTGGKGRTEAF
.,17,TRBV4-1,ASSQGPGQPGLMNTEAF
few,12,TRBV5-1,ASSPDRENTEAF
.,16,TRBV5-6,ASSSGGSGGESTDTQY